This T cell receptor (beta chain) came from a study of T cells in narcolepsy. The germline CDR1 and CDR2 sequences are SGHNT and YYREEE (reference sequence). V gave up 0 bases and J gave up 4 bases, with 14 bases separating them. The CDR3 loop spans 15 amino acids. Sequencing used immunoSEQ multiplex PCR; TCRdb keeps in-frame clones, though not all of them. The data contain around 34,000 clones, roughly 80% of them seen just once; the ten biggest clones take up 3% to 4%. Findings and caveats of the study: Comparing one patient's CSF and blood CD4+ clonotypes highlighted HCRT- and TRIB2-specific autoreactive clonotypes. Autoreactive clonotypes reportedly recurred in blood of same and different patients, not controls.

This clone has just one count. Its antigen is unidentified. The chain combines TRBV5-4 with TRBJ2-7; a possible D gene is TRBD2 (6 bases). The material sequenced was memory (CD45RA-) CD4+ T cells from blood. This sequence originates from a human donor in good health. CDR3 residues: CASSLEVAEGYEQYF. In DNA, the CDR3 is TGTGCCAGCAGCTTGGAGGTAGCGGAGGGGTACGAGCAGTACTTC.